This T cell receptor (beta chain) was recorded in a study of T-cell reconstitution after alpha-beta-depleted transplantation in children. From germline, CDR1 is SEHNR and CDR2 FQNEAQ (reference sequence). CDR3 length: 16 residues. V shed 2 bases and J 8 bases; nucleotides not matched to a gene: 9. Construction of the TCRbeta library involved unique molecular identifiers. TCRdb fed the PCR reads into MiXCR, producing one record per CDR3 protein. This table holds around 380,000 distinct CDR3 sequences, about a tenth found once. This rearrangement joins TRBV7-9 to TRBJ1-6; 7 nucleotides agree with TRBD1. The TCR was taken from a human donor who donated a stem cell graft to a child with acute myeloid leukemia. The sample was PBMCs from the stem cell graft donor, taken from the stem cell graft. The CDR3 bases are TGTGCCAGCAGCTTACGGCGGGACAGAGGATATTCACCCCTCCACTTT. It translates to CASSLRRDRGYSPLHF.